The sequence of this T cell receptor (beta chain) was determined in a study of cytomegalovirus exposure and HLA in healthy donors. Germline V gives CDR1 LGHNA, CDR2 YNFKEQ. The CDR3 spans 13 residues. The ends were cut back, 0 bases at V and 11 bases at J, with 13 bases in the middle. The primer mix had 60 Vbeta and 13 Jbeta primers. Data came from immunoSEQ multiplex PCR; TCRdb stores just in-frame clones and leaves some out. Of 120,000 to 150,000 clones in the sample, roughly three quarters were seen once. V is TRBV4-2 and J is TRBJ1-1; possible D gene TRBD1, 5 bases. The sample was PBMCs. This TCR was sampled from a woman between 25 and 40 years old in good health and CMV-seronegative. The DNA for the CDR3 is TGTGCCAGCAGCCAAGACAGGGAAGGGGTGGCTTTCTTT. Amino acid sequence: CASSQDREGVAFF.